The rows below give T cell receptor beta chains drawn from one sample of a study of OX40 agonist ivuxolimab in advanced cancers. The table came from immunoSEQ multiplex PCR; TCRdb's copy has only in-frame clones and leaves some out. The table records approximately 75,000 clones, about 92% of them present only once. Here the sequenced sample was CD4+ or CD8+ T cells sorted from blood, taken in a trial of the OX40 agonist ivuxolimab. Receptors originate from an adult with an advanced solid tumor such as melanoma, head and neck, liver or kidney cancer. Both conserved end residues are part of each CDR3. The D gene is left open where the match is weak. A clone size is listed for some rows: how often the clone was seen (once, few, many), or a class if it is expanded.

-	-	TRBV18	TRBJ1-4	TGTGCCAGCTCACCACAGGGCCCTGCAACTAATGAAAAACTGTTTTTT	CASSPQGPATNEKLFF
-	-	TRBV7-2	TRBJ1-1	TGTGCCAGCAGCTTAGCTCAGAACACTGAAGCTTTCTTT	CASSLAQNTEAFF
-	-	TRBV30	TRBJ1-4	TGTGCCTGGAGTGTACAAGTCCACGGAAAACTGTTTTTT	CAWSVQVHGKLFF
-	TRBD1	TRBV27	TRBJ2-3	TGTGCCAGCAGTCTCGGACAGGGGGGAAATACGCAGTATTTT	CASSLGQGGNTQYF
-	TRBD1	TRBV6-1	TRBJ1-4	TGTGCCAGCAGTGAAGAGGGACAGGGGATGGGATGGACAACTAATGAAAAACTGTTTTTT	CASSEEGQGMGWTTNEKLFF
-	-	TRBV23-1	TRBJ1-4	TGCGCCAGCAGTCAATCCCTACAGGGATGGCTGTTTTTT	CASSQSLQGWLFF
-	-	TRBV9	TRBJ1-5	TGTGCCAGCAGCGTAGGGGATAATAGCAATCAGCCCCAGCATTTT	CASSVGDNSNQPQHF
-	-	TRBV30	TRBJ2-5	TGTGCCTGGAGTGTAGGAGGGGGTGGAGAGACCCAGTACTTC	CAWSVGGGGETQYF
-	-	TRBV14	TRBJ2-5	TGTGCCAGCAGCCCAACTGGGAGCCAAGAGACCCAGTACTTC	CASSPTGSQETQYF
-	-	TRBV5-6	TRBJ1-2	TGTGCCAGCAGGGGGGCCGGTGGCTACACCTTC	CASRGAGGYTF
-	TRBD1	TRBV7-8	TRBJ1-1	TGTGCCAGCAGCTTCCCATCAGGGGGGCGATTGGACACTGAAGCTTTCTTT	CASSFPSGGRLDTEAFF
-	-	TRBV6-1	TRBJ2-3	TGTGCCAGCAGTGAAAGGTTCGGGTCAGGGGAGGCAGATACGCAGTATTTT	CASSERFGSGEADTQYF
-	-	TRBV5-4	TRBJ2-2	TGTGCCAGCAGCTTGGGGGGCACCGGGGAGCTGTTTTTT	CASSLGGTGELFF
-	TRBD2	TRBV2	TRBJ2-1	TGTGCCAGCAGTCCATCTAGCGGGGTCTACAATGAGCAGTTCTTC	CASSPSSGVYNEQFF
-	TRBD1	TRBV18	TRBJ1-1	TGTGCCAGCTCACCAGGACAGGGGGGAAAGAACACTGAAGCTTTCTTT	CASSPGQGGKNTEAFF
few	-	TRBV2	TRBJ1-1	TGTGCCAGCAGCATATCAGGGACTGAAGCTTTCTTT	CASSISGTEAFF
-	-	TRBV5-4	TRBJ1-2	TGTGCCAGCAGCGGCATACAGGATCTCTATGGCTACACCTTC	CASSGIQDLYGYTF
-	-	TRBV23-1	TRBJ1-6	TGCGCCAGCAGTCCAAAGACGCGAAGCTCCTATAATTCACCCCTCCACTTT	CASSPKTRSSYNSPLHF
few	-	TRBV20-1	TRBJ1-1	TGCAGTGAGCGTGGGAACACTGAAGCTTTCTTT	CSERGNTEAFF
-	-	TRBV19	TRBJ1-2	TGTGCCAGTAGTAAGACGAGGAACTATGGCTACACCTTC	CASSKTRNYGYTF
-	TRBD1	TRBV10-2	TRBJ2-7	TGCGCCAGCAGGGGGGGACAGGGGGCGCGAGAGCAGTACTTC	CASRGGQGAREQYF
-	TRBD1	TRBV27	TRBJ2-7	TGTGCCAGTGCTGTTGTAGGGACAGGGGCCTACGAGCAGTACTTC	CASAVVGTGAYEQYF
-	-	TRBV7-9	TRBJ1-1	TGTGCCAGCAGCTTACCAGACAGCAACACTGAAGCTTTCTTT	CASSLPDSNTEAFF
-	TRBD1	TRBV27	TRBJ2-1	TGTGCCAGCAGTATAAGACAGGGGAGCTCCTACAATGAGCAGTTCTTC	CASSIRQGSSYNEQFF
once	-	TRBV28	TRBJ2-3	TGTGCCAGCACCTTTGGGGCTAGCACAGATACGCAGTATTTT	CASTFGASTDTQYF
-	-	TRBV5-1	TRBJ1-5	TGCGCCAGCAGCTTGTACACCGGACAGCCCCAGCATTTT	CASSLYTGQPQHF
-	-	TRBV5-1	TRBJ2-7	TGCGCCAGCAAGGACAGTAACTACGAGCAGTACTTC	CASKDSNYEQYF
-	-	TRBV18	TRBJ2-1	TGTGCCAGCTCACCAAGGCAGGACGGGAATGAGCAGTTCTTC	CASSPRQDGNEQFF
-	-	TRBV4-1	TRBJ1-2	TGCGCCAGCAGCCAAGGGTCGGCGAACTATGGCTACACCTTC	CASSQGSANYGYTF
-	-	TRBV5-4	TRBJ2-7	TGTGCCAGCAGCCCCGGACAGCCCTACGAGCAGTACTTC	CASSPGQPYEQYF
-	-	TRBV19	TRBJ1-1	TGTGCCAGTAGTACTAAAATGAACACTGAAGCTTTCTTT	CASSTKMNTEAFF
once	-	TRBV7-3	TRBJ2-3	TGTGCCAGCAGCTCCTCGTCTTCAGATACGCAGTATTTT	CASSSSSSDTQYF
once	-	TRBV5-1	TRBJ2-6	TGCGCCAGCAGCTTGTCGGGCCCCGCGGGGGCCAACGTCCTGACTTTC	CASSLSGPAGANVLTF
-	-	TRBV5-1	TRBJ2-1	TGCGCCAGCAGCTTAAATTTTCTTGTAGCTGGAAACAATGAGCAGTTCTTC	CASSLNFLVAGNNEQFF
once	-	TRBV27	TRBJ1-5	TGTGCCAGCGGGAGGGTTGGCGGCAATCAGCCCCAGCATTTT	CASGRVGGNQPQHF
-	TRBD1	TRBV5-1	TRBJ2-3	TGCGCCAGCAGCTCAACAGGGGGCTCGGATACGCAGTATTTT	CASSSTGGSDTQYF
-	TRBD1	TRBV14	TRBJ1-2	TGTGCCAGCAGTCGGGACAGTAACTATGGCTACACCTTC	CASSRDSNYGYTF
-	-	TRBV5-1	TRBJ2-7	TGCGCCAGCAGCCCAACCGGGGGGCAAGGCGAGCAGTACTTC	CASSPTGGQGEQYF
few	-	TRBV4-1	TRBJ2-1	TGCGCCAGCAGCCTCGACCGGGGTGAGCAGTTCTTC	CASSLDRGEQFF
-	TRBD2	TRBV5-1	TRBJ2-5	TGCGCCAGCAGCTTGGGACTAGCGGTAGGGGAAGAGACCCAGTACTTC	CASSLGLAVGEETQYF